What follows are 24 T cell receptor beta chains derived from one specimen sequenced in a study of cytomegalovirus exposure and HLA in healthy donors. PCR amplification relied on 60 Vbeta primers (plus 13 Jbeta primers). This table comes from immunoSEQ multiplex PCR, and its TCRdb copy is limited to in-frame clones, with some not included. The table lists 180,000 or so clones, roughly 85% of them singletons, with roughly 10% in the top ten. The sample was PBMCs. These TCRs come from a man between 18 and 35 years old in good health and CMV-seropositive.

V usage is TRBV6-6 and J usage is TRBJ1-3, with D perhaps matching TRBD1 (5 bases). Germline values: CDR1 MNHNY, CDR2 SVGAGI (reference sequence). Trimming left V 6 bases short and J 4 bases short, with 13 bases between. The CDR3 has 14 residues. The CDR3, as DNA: TGTGCCAGCAGCCCGGGGGGGGGAGGAAACACCATATATTTT. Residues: CASSPGGGGNTIYF.

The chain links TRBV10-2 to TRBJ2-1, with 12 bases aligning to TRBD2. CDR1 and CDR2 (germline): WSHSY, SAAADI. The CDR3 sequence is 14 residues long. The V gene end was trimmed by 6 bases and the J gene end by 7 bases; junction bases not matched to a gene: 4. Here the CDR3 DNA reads TGCGCCAGCAGGACTAGCGGGAGAAAAAATGAGCAGTTCTTC. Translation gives CASRTSGRKNEQFF.

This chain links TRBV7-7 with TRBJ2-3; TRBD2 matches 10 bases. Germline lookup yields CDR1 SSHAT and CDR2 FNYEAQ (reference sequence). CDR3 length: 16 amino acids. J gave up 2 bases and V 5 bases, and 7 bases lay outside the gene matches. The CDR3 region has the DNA TGTGCCAGCAGCCCCGTTAGCGGGGGGCTCACAGATACGCAGTATTTT. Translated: CASSPVSGGLTDTQYF.

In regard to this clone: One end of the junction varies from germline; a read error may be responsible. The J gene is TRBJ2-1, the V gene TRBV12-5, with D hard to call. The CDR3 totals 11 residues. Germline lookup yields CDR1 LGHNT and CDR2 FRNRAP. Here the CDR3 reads CASGMVDEQFF. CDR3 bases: TGTGCTAGTGGTATGGTCGATGAGCAGTTCTTC.

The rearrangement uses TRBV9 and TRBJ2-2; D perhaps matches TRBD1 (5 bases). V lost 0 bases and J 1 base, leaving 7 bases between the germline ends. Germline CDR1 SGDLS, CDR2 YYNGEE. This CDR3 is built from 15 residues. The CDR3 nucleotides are TGTGCCAGCAGCGTAGGCACAGGGAACACCGGGGAGCTGTTTTTT. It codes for CASSVGTGNTGELFF.

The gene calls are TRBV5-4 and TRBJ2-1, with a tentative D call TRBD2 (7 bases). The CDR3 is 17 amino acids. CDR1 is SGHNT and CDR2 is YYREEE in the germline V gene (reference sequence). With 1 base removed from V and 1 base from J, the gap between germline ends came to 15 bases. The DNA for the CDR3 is TGTGCCAGCAGCTTGTTGGCGGGGGCGGGATCCTACAATGAGCAGTTCTTC. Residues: CASSLLAGAGSYNEQFF.

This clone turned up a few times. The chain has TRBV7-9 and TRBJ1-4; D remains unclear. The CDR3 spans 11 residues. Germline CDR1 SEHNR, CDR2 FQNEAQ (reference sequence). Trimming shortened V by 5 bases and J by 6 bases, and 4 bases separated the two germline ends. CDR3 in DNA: TGTGCCAGCAGCAGAGATGAAAAACTGTTTTTT. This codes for CASSRDEKLFF.

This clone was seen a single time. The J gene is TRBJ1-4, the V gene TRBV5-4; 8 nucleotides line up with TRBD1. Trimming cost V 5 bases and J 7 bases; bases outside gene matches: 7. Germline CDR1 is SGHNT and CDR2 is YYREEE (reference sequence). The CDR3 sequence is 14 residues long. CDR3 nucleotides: TGTGCCAGCAGTTCCCGGACAGGGAGTGAAAAACTGTTTTTT. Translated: CASSSRTGSEKLFF.

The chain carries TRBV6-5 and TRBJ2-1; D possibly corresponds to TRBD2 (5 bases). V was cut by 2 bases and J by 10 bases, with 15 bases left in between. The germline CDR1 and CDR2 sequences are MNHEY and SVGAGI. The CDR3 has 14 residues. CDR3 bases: TGTGCCAGCAGTTACGGGCTAGCCGCGCTCGAGCAGTTCTTC. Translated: CASSYGLAALEQFF.

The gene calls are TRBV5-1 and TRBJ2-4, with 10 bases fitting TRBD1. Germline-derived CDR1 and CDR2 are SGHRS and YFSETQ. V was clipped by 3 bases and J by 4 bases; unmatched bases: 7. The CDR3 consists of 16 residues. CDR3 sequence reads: CASSSLPGQGKNIQYF. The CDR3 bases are TGCGCCAGCAGCTCCTTACCGGGACAGGGGAAAAACATTCAGTACTTC.

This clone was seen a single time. CDR3 bases: TGTGCCAGCAGCTTAGCGGGGAGCGGGGAGCTGTTTTTT. Its protein is CASSLAGSGELFF. The chain employs TRBV7-6 and TRBJ2-2, with D possibly being TRBD2 (5 bases). The V end was cut by 0 bases, the J end by 7 bases, with 6 bases between. CDR3 size: 13 residues. Germline CDR1 SGHVS, CDR2 FNYEAQ. Full variable domain (missing parts from reference TRBV7-6 and TRBJ2-2): GAGVSQSPRYKVTKRGQDVALRCDPISGHVSLYWYRQALGQGPEFLTYFNYEAQQDKSGLPNDRFSAERPEGSISTLTIQRTEQRDSAMYRCASSLAGSGELFFGEGSRLTVL.

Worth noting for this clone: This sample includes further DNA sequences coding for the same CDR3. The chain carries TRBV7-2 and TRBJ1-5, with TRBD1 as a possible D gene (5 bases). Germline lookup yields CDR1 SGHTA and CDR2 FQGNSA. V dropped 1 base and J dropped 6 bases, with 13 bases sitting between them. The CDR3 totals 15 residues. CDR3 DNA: TGTGCCAGCAGCTTAGTTGTTGGGGCGAGTCAGCCCCAGCATTTT. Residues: CASSLVVGASQPQHF. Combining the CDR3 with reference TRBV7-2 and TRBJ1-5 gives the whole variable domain GAGVSQSPSNKVTEKGKDVELRCDPISGHTALYWYRQSLGQGLEFLIYFQGNSAPDKSGLPSDRFSAERTGGSVSTLTIQRTQQEDSAVYLCASSLVVGASQPQHFGDGTRLSIL.

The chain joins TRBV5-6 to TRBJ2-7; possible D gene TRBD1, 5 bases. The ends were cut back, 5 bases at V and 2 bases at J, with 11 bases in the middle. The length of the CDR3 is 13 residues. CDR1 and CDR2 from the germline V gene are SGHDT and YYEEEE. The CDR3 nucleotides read TGTGCCAGCAGTGTAGGGGCCCCCTACGAGCAGTACTTC. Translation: CASSVGAPYEQYF.

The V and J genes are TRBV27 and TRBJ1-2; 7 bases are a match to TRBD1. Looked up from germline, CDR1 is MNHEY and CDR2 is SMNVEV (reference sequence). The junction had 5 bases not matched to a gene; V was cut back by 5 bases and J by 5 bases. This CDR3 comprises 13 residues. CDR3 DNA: TGTGCCAGCAGTCCGGGACAGTTATATGGCTACACCTTC. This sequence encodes CASSPGQLYGYTF.

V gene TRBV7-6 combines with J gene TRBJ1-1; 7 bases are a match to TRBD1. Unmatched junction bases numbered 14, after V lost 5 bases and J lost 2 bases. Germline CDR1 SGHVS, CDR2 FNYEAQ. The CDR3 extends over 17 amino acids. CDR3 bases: TGTGCCAGCAGCCCTAAGGGGGCAGGCTTCTTCAACACTGAAGCTTTCTTT. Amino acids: CASSPKGAGFFNTEAFF.

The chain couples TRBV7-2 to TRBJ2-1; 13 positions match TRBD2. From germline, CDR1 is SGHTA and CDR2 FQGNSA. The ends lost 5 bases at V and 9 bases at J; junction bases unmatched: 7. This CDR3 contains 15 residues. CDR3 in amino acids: CASSKLAGGLGEQFF. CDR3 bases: TGTGCCAGCAGCAAACTAGCGGGGGGGTTGGGTGAGCAGTTCTTC.

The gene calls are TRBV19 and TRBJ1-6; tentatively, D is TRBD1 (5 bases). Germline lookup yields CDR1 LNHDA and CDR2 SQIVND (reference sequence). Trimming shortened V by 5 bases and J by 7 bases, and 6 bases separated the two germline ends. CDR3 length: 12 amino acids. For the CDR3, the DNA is TGTGCCAGTAGTCAGGGAAATTCACCCCTCCACTTT. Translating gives CASSQGNSPLHF.

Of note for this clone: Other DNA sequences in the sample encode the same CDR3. CDR3 protein: CASRSDTIRPPDYEQYF. CDR3 coding DNA: TGTGCGAGTCGCTCCGATACGATCAGGCCCCCAGACTACGAGCAGTACTTC. The V gene is TRBV12-2, the J gene TRBJ2-7; TRBD1 was called by the table and not checked on the DNA. TRBV12-2 is reported as a pseudogene. CDR3 length equals 17 residues.

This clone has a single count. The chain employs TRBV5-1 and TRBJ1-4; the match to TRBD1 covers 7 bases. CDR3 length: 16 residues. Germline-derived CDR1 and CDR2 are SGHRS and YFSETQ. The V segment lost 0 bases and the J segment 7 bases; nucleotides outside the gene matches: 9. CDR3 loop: CASSLAPAGGSEKLFF. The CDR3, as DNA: TGCGCCAGCAGCTTGGCCCCGGCAGGGGGAAGTGAAAAACTGTTTTTT. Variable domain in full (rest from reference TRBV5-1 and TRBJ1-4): KAGVTQTPRYLIKTRGQQVTLSCSPISGHRSVSWYQQTPGQGLQFLFEYFSETQRNKGNFPGRFSGRQFSNSRSEMNVSTLELGDSALYLCASSLAPAGGSEKLFFGSGTQLSVL.

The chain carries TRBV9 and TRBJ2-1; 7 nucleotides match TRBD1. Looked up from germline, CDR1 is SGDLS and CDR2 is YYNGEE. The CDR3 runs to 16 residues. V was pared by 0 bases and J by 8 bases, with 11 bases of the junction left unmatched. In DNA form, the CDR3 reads TGTGCCAGCAGCGTAGAAAGGGGACAGCGCTGGGATGAGCAGTTCTTC. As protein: CASSVERGQRWDEQFF.

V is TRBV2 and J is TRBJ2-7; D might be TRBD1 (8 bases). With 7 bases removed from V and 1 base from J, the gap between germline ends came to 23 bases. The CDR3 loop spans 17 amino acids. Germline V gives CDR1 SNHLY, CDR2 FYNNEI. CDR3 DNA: TGTGCCAGCATTACAGGGGGGGCAAGTTTTCTTTCCTACGAGCAGTACTTC. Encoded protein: CASITGGASFLSYEQYF.

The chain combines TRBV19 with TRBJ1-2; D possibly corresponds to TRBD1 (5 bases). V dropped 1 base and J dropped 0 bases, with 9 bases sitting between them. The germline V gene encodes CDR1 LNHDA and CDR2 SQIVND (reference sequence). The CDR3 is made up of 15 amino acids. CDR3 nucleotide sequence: TGTGCCAGTAGTATAGCCCAGGGAACTAACTATGGCTACACCTTC. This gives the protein CASSIAQGTNYGYTF.

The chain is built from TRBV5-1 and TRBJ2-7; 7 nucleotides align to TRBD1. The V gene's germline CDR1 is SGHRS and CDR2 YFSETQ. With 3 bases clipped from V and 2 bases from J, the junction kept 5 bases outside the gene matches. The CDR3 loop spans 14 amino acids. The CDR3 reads CASSWTGNPYEQYF. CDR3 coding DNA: TGCGCCAGCAGCTGGACAGGCAATCCCTACGAGCAGTACTTC.

CDR3 loop: CASSLEADLRGEQYF. CDR3 in DNA: TGTGCCAGCAGCTTAGAGGCAGATTTAAGGGGCGAGCAGTACTTC. V is TRBV7-6 and J is TRBJ2-7; D may be TRBD1 (5 bases). The germline CDR1 and CDR2 sequences are SGHVS and FNYEAQ. This CDR3 is 15 amino acids long. Trimming stripped 1 base from V and 6 bases from J, with 16 bases between.